Listed below are T cell receptor beta chains from one sample, sequenced in a study of T cell changes during pregnancy in multiple sclerosis. The method was immunoSEQ multiplex PCR; TCRdb's version includes in-frame clones alone and lacks a portion of them. The sample includes 70,000 to 95,000 clones, 93% of them seen just once. Sequencing used peripheral blood, obtained after pregnancy. The receptors stem from a female donor in good health, enrolled as a control in a pregnancy study. The CDR3 runs from the conserved cysteine through the conserved F or W. D genes are given only for firm matches. Size is omitted from some rows. Given values are once, few, many or a class for expanded clones.

clone_size d_call v_call cdr3_aa
once . TRBV7-9 CASSLQPAYEQYF
. . TRBV6-5 CASSSDYYNEQFF
. . TRBV7-9 CASSLDRHNEKLFF
. . TRBV6-1 CASSQDSFSGNTIYF
. TRBD2 TRBV2 CASSERLAGNQQYF
. . TRBV11-3 CASSFTLNTEAFF
once TRBD2 TRBV27 CASSLRTSGTETQYF
once TRBD1 TRBV18 CASSRDREMNTEAFF
. . TRBV9 CASSVDQGQGETQYF
once . TRBV11-2 CASSFGRGNEKLFF
. TRBD1 TRBV19 CASSPHRGFYSGNTIYF
. TRBD1 TRBV27 CASSPDRDSNQPQHF
. . TRBV2 CASGNATGPFGNQPQHF
. TRBD2 TRBV30 CAWSLRGGDTQYF
once . TRBV10-3 CAISEVAATGTDTQYF
. TRBD2 TRBV18 CASSPPGLAGVSEQYF
. TRBD1 TRBV2 CATSSGTGEYNSPLHF
. . TRBV27 CASSLRRTENYGYTF
. . TRBV10-3 CAISGQGDTQYF
. . TRBV7-3 CASSPGGSSTDTQYF
. . TRBV9 CASSVAGVSTTDTQYF
. . TRBV28 CASSLFREDQPQHF
once . TRBV5-5 CASSARGANYGYTF
. . TRBV19 CASSMGFGGFLNQPQHF
. . TRBV7-9 CASSLQRFGELFF
once . TRBV2 CASKPSSYNEQFF
. . TRBV5-4 CASSRLSAGATNEKLFF
. . TRBV28 CASSLLTAPGGYTF
once . TRBV19 CASSTTGSGANVLTF
. . TRBV30 CACRVDGPQHF
. . TRBV5-1 CASSLAGFGDEKLFF